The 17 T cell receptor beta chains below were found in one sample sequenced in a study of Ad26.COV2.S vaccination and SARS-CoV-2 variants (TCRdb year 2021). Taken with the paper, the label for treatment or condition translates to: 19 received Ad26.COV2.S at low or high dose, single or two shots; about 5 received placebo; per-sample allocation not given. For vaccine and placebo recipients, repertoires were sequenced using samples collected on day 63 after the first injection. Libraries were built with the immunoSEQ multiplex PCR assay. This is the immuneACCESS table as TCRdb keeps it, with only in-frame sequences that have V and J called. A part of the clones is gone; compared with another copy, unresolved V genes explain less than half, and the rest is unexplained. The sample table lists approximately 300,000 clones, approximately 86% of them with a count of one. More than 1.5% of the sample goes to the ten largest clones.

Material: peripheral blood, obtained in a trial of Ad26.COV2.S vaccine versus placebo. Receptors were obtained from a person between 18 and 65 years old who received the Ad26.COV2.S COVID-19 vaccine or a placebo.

CDR3 bases: TGTGCCAGCAGTTCCGGGGCCTTTGTCAATCAGCCCCAGCATTTT. Protein product: CASSSGAFVNQPQHF. The gene calls are TRBV27 and TRBJ1-5; maybe TRBD1 (5 bases). V was shortened by 4 bases and J by 3 bases, with 13 bases between the two germline ends. This CDR3 has 15 amino acids. The V gene's germline CDR1 is MNHEY and CDR2 SMNVEV (reference sequence).

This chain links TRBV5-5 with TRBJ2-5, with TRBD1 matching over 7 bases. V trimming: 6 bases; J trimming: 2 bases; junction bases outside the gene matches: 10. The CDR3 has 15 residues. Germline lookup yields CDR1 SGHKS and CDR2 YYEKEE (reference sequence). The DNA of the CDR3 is TGTGCCAGCATCGTATTACAGGGGCTTCAAGAGACCCAGTACTTC. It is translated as CASIVLQGLQETQYF.

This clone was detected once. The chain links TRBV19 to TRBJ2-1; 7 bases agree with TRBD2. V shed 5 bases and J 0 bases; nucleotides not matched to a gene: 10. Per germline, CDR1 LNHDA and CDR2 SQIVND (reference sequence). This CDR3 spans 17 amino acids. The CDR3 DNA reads TGTGCCAGTAGTCCAGGACCGCGCGGGGGCTCCTACAATGAGCAGTTCTTC. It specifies CASSPGPRGGSYNEQFF.

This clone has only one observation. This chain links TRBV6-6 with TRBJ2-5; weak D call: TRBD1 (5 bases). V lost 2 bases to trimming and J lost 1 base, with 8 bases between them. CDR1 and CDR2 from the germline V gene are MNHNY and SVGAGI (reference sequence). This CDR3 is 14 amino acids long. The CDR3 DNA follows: TGTGCCAGCAGTTACGGGGCCAGCCAAGAGACCCAGTACTTC. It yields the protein CASSYGASQETQYF.

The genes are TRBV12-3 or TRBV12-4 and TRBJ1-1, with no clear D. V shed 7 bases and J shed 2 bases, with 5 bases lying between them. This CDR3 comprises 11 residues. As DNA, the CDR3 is TGTGCCAGCACCCTAAACACTGAAGCTTTCTTT. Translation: CASTLNTEAFF.

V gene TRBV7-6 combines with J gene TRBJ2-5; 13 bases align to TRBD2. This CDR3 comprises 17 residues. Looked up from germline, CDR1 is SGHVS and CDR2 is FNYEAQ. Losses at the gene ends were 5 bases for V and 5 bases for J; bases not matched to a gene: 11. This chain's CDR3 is CASSRTSGGAQRETQYF. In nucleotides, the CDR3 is TGTGCCAGCAGCCGAACTAGCGGGGGGGCTCAGCGCGAGACCCAGTACTTC.

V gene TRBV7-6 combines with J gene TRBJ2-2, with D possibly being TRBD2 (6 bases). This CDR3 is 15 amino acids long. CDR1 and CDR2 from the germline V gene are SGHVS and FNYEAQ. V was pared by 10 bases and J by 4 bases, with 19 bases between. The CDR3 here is CATLWASVPTGELFF. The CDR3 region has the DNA TGTGCCACTCTATGGGCTAGCGTCCCCACCGGGGAGCTGTTTTTT.

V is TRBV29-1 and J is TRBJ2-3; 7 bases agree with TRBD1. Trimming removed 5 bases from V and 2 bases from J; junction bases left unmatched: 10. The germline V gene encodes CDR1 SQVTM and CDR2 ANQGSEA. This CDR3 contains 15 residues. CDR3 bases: TGCAGCGTTCGGGACAGACCAGTATCCACAGATACGCAGTATTTT. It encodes CSVRDRPVSTDTQYF.

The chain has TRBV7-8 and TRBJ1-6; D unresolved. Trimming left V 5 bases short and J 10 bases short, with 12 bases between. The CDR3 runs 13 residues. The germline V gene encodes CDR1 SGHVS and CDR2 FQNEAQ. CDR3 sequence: CASSLSLGSPLHF. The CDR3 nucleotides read TGTGCCAGCAGCCTCTCCTTGGGCTCACCCCTCCACTTT.

The DNA for the CDR3 is TGCGCCAGCAGCGGAGCCCGGATCAACACCGGGGAGCTGTTTTTT. Translated: CASSGARINTGELFF. The chain recombines TRBV5-1 with TRBJ2-2; D is ambiguous. V lost 4 bases and J 2 bases, leaving 12 bases between the germline ends. CDR1 and CDR2 from the germline V gene are SGHRS and YFSETQ. The CDR3 contains 15 residues.

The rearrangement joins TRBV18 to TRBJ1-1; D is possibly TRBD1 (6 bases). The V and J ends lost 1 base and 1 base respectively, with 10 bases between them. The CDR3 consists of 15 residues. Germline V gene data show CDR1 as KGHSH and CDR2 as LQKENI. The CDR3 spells CASSPRGQGNTEAFF. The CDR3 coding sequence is TGTGCCAGCTCACCACGGGGGCAGGGGAACACTGAAGCTTTCTTT. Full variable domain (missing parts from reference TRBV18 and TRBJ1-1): NAGVMQNPRHLVRRRGQEARLRCSPMKGHSHVYWYRQLPEEGLKFMVYLQKENIIDESGMPKERFSAEFPKEGPSILRIQQVVRGDSAAYFCASSPRGQGNTEAFFGQGTRLTVV.

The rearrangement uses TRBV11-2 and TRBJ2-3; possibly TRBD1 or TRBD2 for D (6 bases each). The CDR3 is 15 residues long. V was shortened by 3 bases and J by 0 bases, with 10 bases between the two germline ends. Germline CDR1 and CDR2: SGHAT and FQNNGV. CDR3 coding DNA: TGTGCCAGCAGCTTTAGGGGGACTAGCACAGATACGCAGTATTTT. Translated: CASSFRGTSTDTQYF.

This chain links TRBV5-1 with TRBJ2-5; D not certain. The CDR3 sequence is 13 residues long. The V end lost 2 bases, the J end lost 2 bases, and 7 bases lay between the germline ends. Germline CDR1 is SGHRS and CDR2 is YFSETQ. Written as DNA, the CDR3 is TGCGCCAGCAGCTTTTTCAAACAAGAGACCCAGTACTTC. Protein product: CASSFFKQETQYF.

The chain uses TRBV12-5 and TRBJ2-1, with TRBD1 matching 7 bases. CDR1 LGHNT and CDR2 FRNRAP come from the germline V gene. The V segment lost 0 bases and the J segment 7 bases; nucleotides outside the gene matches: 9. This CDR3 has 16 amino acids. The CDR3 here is CASGLVQGGWWNEQFF. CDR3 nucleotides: TGTGCTAGTGGTTTGGTACAAGGGGGCTGGTGGAATGAGCAGTTCTTC.

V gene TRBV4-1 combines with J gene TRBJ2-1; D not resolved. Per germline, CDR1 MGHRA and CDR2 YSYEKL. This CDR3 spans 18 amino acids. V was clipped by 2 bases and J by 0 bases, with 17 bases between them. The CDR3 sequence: CASSQTRTISGSYNEQFF. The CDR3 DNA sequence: TGCGCCAGCAGCCAAACGCGAACGATTTCGGGCTCCTACAATGAGCAGTTCTTC.

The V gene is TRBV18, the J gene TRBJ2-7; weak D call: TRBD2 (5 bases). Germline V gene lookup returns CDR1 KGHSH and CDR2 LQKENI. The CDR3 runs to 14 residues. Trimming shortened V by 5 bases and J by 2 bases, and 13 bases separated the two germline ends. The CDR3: CASSTTPGAYEQYF. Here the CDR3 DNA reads TGTGCCAGCTCAACGACCCCCGGGGCCTACGAGCAGTACTTC.

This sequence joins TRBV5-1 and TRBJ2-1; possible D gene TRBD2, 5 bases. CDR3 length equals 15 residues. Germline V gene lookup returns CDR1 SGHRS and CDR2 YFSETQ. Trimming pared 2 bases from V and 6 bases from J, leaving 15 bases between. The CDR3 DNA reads TGCGCCAGCAGCTTAGGAGTACGGGGTGGCAATGAGCAGTTCTTC. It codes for CASSLGVRGGNEQFF.